This section outlines one T cell receptor beta chain sequence together with its context. Its specificity is unknown. Germline CDR1 MNHNY, CDR2 SVGAGI (reference sequence). Trimming cost V 4 bases and J 6 bases; bases outside gene matches: 12. CDR3 length: 17 residues. The data stem from a study of T-cell memory formation after mild COVID-19. Study information: TCR clusters were largely donor specific. The study's findings and limits: Among contracting clones, CD4+ were mainly CM/EM and CD8+ enriched in EMRA. Day 15 to 85 contracting clones showed balanced CD4/CD8; later expanders leaned CD4+.

In TCRdb, the 5' RACE reads were re-called with MiXCR into one record per CDR3 protein. The top ten clones hold about 22% of a sample with hundreds of thousands of distinct CDR3 sequences, 13% to 15% of them seen once. The sample taken for sequencing was PBMCs or a T cell subset sorted from them (not recorded which). The source is a man aged 18 to 30 who had mild COVID-19 (a few samples of this study predate the infection). Cell type and time point are not known. The rearrangement uses TRBV6-6 and TRBJ2-1, with TRBD2 identical over 10 bases. The CDR3 sequence: CASSSPIKRGGRNEQFF. CDR3 coding DNA: TGTGCCAGCAGTTCCCCCATAAAGCGGGGGGGCCGCAATGAGCAGTTCTTC.